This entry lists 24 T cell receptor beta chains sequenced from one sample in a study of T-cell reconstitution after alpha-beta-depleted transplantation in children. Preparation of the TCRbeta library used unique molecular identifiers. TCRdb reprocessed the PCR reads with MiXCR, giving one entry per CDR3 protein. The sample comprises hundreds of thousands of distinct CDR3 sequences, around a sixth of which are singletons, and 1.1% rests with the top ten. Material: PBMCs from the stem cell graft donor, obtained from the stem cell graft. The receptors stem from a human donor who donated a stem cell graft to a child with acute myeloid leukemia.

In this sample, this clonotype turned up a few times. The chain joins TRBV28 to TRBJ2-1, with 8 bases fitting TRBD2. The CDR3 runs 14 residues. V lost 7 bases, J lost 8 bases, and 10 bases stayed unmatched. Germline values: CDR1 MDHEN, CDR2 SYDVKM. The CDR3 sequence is CASTKGLASDEQFF. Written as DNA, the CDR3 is TGTGCCAGCACCAAAGGACTAGCATCCGATGAGCAGTTCTTC.

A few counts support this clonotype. The CDR3 loop is CASSYTQWGDTEQFF. CDR3 nucleotides: TGTGCCAGCAGTTACACCCAATGGGGGGATACAGAGCAGTTCTTC. The chain links TRBV6-5 to TRBJ2-1, with a tentative D call TRBD2 (6 bases). This CDR3 has 15 amino acids. V was trimmed by 2 bases and J by 10 bases, leaving 18 bases between them. Germline values: CDR1 MNHEY, CDR2 SVGAGI.

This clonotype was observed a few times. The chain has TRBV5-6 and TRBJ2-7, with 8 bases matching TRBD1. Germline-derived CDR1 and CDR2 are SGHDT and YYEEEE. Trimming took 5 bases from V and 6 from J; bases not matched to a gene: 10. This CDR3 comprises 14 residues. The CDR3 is CASSTGQGRGEQYV. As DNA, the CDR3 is TGTGCCAGCAGTACCGGACAGGGTAGGGGCGAGCAGTACGTC.

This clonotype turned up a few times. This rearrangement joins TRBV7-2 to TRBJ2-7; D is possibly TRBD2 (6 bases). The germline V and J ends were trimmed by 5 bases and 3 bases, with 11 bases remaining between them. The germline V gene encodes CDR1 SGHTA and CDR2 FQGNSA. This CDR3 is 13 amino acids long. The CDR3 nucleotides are TGTGCCAGCAGCAGGGACTCCAACTACGAGCAGTACTTC. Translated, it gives CASSRDSNYEQYF.

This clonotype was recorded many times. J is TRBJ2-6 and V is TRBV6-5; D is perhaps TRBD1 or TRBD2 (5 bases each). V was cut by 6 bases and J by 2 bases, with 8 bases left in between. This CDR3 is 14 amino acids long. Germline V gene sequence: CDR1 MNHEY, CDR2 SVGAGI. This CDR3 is CASSPGPGANVLTF. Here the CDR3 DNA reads TGTGCCAGCAGCCCGGGACCTGGGGCCAACGTCCTGACTTTC.

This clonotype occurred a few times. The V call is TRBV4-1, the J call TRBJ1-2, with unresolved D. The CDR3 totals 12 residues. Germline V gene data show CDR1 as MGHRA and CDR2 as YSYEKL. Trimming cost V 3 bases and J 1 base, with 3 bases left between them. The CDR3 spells CASSHDNYGYTF. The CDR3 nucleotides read TGCGCCAGCAGCCACGATAACTATGGCTACACCTTC.

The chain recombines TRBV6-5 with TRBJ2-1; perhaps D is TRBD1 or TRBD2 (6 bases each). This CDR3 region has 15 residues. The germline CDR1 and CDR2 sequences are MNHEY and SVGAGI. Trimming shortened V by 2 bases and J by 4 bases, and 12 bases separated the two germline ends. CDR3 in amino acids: CASSYGGGRYNEQFF. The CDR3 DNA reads TGTGCCAGCAGTTACGGAGGGGGGCGTTACAATGAGCAGTTCTTC.

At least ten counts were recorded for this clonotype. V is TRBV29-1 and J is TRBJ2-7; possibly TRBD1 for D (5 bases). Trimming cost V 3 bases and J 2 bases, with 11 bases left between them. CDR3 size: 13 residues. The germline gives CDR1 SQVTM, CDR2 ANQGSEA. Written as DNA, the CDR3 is TGCAGCGTTGAGACAGTAGACGCCTACGAGCAGTACTTC. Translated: CSVETVDAYEQYF.

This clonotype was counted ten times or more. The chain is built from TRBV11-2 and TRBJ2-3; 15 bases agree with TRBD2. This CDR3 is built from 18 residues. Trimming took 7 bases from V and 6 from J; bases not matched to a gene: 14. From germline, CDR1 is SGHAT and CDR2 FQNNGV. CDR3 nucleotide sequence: TGTGCCAGCACCGGCCGGCGGACTAGCGGGGGGGCAGGGGATACGCAGTATTTT. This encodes CASTGRRTSGGAGDTQYF.

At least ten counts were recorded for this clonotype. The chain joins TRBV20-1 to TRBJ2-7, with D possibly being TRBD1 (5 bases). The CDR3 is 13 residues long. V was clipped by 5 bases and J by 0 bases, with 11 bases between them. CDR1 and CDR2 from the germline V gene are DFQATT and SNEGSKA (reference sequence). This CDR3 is CSAPDIRSYEQYF. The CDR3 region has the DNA TGCAGTGCTCCGGACATCCGCTCCTACGAGCAGTACTTC.

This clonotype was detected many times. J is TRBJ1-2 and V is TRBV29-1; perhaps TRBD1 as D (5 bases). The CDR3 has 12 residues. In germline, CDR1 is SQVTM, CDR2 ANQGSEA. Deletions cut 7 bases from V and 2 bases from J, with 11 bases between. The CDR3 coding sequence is TGCAGCGCTGGGGCTAGGAACTATGGCTACACCTTC. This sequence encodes CSAGARNYGYTF.

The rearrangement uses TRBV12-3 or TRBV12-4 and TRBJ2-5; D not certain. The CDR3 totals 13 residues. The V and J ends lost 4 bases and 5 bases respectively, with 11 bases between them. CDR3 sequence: CASSSDPEETQYF. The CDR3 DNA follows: TGTGCCAGCAGTTCCGACCCGGAGGAGACCCAGTACTTC.

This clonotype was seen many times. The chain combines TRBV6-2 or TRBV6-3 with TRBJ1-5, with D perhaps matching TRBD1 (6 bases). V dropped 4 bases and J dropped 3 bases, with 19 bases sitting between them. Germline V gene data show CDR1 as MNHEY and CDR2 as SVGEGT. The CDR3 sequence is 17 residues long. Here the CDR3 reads CASSFDRTLTYNQPQHF. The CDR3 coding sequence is TGTGCCAGCAGTTTCGACAGGACCCTCACATACAATCAGCCCCAGCATTTT.

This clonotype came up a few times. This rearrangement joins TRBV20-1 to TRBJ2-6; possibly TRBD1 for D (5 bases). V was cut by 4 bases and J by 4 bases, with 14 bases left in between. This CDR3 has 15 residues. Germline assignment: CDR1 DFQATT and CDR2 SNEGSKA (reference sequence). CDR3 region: CSATQGAGGANVLTF. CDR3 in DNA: TGCAGTGCTACGCAGGGTGCAGGGGGGGCCAACGTCCTGACTTTC.

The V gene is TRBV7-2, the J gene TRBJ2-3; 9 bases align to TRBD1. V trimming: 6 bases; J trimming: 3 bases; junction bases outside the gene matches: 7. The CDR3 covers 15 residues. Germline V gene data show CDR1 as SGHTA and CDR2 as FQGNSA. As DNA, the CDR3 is TGTGCCAGCAGGTCCCGGGACAGGGTAACAGATACGCAGTATTTT. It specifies CASRSRDRVTDTQYF.

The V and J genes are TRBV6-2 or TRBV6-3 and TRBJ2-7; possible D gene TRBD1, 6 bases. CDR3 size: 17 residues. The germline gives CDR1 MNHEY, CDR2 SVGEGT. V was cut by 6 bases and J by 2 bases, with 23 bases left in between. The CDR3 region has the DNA TGTGCCAGCAGCTCTCTGACAGGAGCGTCGACAACCTACGAGCAGTACTTC. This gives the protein CASSSLTGASTTYEQYF.

Here the CDR3 reads CASSPEAEQETQYF. In DNA, the CDR3 is TGCGCCAGCAGCCCCGAGGCCGAACAAGAGACCCAGTACTTC. The chain links TRBV4-3 to TRBJ2-5, with D uncertain. Germline V gives CDR1 LGHNA, CDR2 YSLEER. The CDR3 is made up of 14 amino acids. Trimming took off 4 bases at V and 2 bases at J, with 11 bases between the two ends.

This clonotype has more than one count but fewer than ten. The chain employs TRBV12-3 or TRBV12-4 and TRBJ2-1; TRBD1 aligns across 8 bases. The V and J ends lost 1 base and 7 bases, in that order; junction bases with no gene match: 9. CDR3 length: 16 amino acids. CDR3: CASSLGRRTGPNEQFF. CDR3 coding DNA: TGTGCCAGCAGTTTAGGCCGACGGACAGGGCCGAATGAGCAGTTCTTC.

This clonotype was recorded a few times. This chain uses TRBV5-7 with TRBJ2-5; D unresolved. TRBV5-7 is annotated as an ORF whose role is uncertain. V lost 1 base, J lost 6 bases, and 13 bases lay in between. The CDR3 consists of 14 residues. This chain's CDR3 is CASSLWGGIKTQYF. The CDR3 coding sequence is TGTGCCAGCAGCTTGTGGGGTGGTATAAAGACCCAGTACTTC.

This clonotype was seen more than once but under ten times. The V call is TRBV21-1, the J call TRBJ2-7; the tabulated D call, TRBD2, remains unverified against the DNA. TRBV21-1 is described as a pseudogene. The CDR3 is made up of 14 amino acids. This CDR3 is CASSKGPRVGEQYV. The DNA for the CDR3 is TGTGCCAGCAGCAAAGGACCCCGCGTAGGGGAGCAGTACGTC.

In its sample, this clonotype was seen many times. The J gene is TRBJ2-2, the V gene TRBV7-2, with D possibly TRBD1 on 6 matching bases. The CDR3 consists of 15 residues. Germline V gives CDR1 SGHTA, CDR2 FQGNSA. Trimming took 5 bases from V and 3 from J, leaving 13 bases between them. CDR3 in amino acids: CASSPRTAYTGELFF. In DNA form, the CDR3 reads TGTGCCAGCAGCCCGAGGACAGCTTACACCGGGGAGCTGTTTTTT.

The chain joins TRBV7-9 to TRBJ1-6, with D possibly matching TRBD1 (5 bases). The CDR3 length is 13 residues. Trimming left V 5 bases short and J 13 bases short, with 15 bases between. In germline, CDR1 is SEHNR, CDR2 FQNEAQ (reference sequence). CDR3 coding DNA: TGTGCCAGCAGCGAGACAGCGGGGCGCCCCCTCCACTTT. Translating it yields CASSETAGRPLHF. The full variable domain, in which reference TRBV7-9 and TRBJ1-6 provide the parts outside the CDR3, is DTGVSQNPRHKITKRGQNVTFRCDPISEHNRLYWYRQTLGQGPEFLTYFQNEAQLEKSRLLSDRFSAERPKGSFSTLEIQRTEQGDSAMYLCASSETAGRPLHFGNGTRLTVT.

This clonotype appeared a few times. CDR3 DNA sequence: TGTGCCAGCAGTGACCCCGGGCTAGCGGGCCGTGATACGCAGTATTTT. Its translation: CASSDPGLAGRDTQYF. The chain carries TRBV6-1 and TRBJ2-3; 8 nucleotides line up with TRBD2. Germline V gene sequence: CDR1 MNHNS, CDR2 SASEGT. CDR3 length equals 16 residues. After removal of 3 bases from V and 6 bases from J, the junction contained 11 bases not matched to a gene.

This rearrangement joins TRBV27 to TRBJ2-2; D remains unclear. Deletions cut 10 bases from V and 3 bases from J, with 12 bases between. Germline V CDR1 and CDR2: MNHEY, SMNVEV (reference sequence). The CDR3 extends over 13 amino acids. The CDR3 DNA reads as TGTGCCACCCTTAGTGGGTACACCGGGGAGCTGTTTTTT. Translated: CATLSGYTGELFF.